The 10 T cell receptor beta chains in this list originate from one sample, sequenced in a study of CD8+CD57+ T cells in acquired aplastic anemia. According to the study, genomic DNA was the template for TCR beta VDJ and CDR3 profiling. In TCRdb, the reads were re-called with MiXCR into one record per CDR3 protein. The sample has over 250,000 distinct CDR3 sequences, approximately 57% seen once; the top ten hold 1.3%. Before being chosen for sequencing, patients had shown CD8+CD57+ cell expansion by flow cytometry. The specimen was sorted CD4+, CD8+, or CD8+CD57+ T cells (not recorded which) from PBMCs. These receptors all come from a human donor with aplastic anemia.

With respect to this clonotype: A much more abundant neighbour one base away suggests this may be a read error. The gene calls are TRBV6-1 and TRBJ2-3; the match to TRBD1 covers 9 bases. The CDR3 consists of 15 residues. Trimming took 6 bases from V and 4 from J; bases not matched to a gene: 8. Germline loops: CDR1 MNHNS, CDR2 SASEGT. The CDR3 here is CASRSRDRVPDTQYF. CDR3 nucleotide sequence: TGTGCCAGCAGAAGTCGGGACAGGGTTCCAGATACGCAGTATTTT.

The chain has TRBV6-1 and TRBJ1-1; tentatively, D is TRBD1 (6 bases). The CDR3 totals 14 residues. With 10 bases removed from V and 5 bases from J, the gap between germline ends came to 20 bases. CDR1 is MNHNS, CDR2 SASEGT, per germline. The CDR3 nucleotides are TGTGCCACCATGAGGGTAGGGGGGGGGACTGAAGCTTTCTTT. Protein: CATMRVGGGTEAFF.

The rearrangement joins TRBV2 to TRBJ2-7; D not resolved. Germline V gives CDR1 SNHLY, CDR2 FYNNEI. V lost 6 bases to trimming and J lost 2 bases, with 14 bases between them. The CDR3 consists of 14 residues. The CDR3 protein is CASSGPIPAYEQYF. CDR3 bases: TGTGCCAGCAGCGGCCCGATACCAGCCTACGAGCAGTACTTC.

The chain uses TRBV20-1 and TRBJ2-3; D might be TRBD1 (7 bases). Germline V gene lookup returns CDR1 DFQATT and CDR2 SNEGSKA (reference sequence). CDR3 length equals 12 residues. Trimming shortened V by 6 bases and J by 11 bases, and 18 bases separated the two germline ends. The CDR3 loop reads CSARQGGNEQYF. The CDR3, as DNA: TGCAGTGCCCGACAGGGAGGCAATGAGCAGTATTTT.

This clonotype was seen at least ten times. The genes are TRBV6-1 and TRBJ2-1; the match to TRBD2 covers 9 bases. This CDR3 has 14 amino acids. The trim removed 3 bases at V and 9 bases at J, leaving 6 bases unmatched. Per germline, CDR1 MNHNS and CDR2 SASEGT. The CDR3 loop reads CASSDQGLAFEQFF. The CDR3 DNA follows: TGTGCCAGCAGTGACCAGGGACTAGCTTTTGAGCAGTTCTTC.

This clonotype has at least ten counts. This chain links TRBV12-3 or TRBV12-4 with TRBJ1-2; the match to TRBD1 covers 11 bases. V dropped 6 bases and J dropped 4; count of bases not matched to a gene: 7. The CDR3 contains 15 residues. CDR3 amino acids: CASSLDRGRTYGYTF. The CDR3 region has the DNA TGTGCCAGCAGCCTGGACAGGGGGCGAACCTATGGCTACACCTTC.

The chain carries TRBV6-4 and TRBJ2-2; perhaps TRBD2 as D (6 bases). Trimming left V 5 bases short and J 7 bases short, with 17 bases between. CDR1 is MRHNA and CDR2 is SNTAGT in the germline V gene. The CDR3 spans 15 residues. Here the CDR3 reads CASSYGGARVGELFF. CDR3 coding DNA: TGTGCCAGCAGTTACGGGGGAGCGAGGGTCGGGGAGCTGTTTTTT.

This clonotype was observed at least ten times. This rearrangement joins TRBV9 to TRBJ2-2; 7 nucleotides match TRBD1. Germline trimming cut 4 bases from V and 0 bases from J; bases unmatched to any gene: 6. Looked up from germline, CDR1 is SGDLS and CDR2 is YYNGEE. The CDR3 runs to 16 residues. Here the CDR3 reads CASSSGDRSNTGELFF. For the CDR3, the DNA is TGTGCCAGCAGCTCCGGGGACAGATCGAACACCGGGGAGCTGTTTTTT. Complete variable domain (other parts from reference TRBV9 and TRBJ2-2): DSGVTQTPKHLITATGQRVTLRCSPRSGDLSVYWYQQSLDQGLQFLIQYYNGEERAKGNILERFSAQQFPDLHSELNLSSLELGDSALYFCASSSGDRSNTGELFFGEGSRLTVL.

The chain employs TRBV7-8 and TRBJ1-4; D is possibly TRBD1 (5 bases). Germline assignment: CDR1 SGHVS and CDR2 FQNEAQ. V gave up 3 bases and J gave up 7 bases, with 21 bases separating them. CDR3 length: 17 residues. CDR3 loop: CASSLLAGTSYSEKLFF. In DNA form, the CDR3 reads TGTGCCAGCAGCTTGTTGGCAGGGACTTCATATAGTGAAAAACTGTTTTTT.

This clonotype occurred once. The junction does not match germline at one end; this may be a read error. This chain uses TRBV10-3 with TRBJ1-2; D perhaps matches TRBD1 (6 bases). This CDR3 contains 13 residues. CDR1 is ENHRY and CDR2 is SYGVKD in the germline V gene. The CDR3 DNA reads TGTGACATCAAAGGGGGGGGGGATCGTGGCTACACCTTC. Translation gives CDIKGGGDRGYTF.